The 18 T cell receptor beta chains in this list originate from one sample, sequenced in a study of CXCR3-negative and CXCR3-positive naive CD8 T cells. Study-level results: TRB CDR3s were more hydrophobic in CXCR3-positive than in CXCR3-negative naive cells.

These TCRs' antigens remain unknown. UMI labels and 5' RACE were used to prepare the TRB cDNA libraries. TCRdb reprocessed the 5' RACE reads and stores each CDR3 protein as one record, lacking DNA. Its table lists about 130,000 distinct CDR3 sequences. The sample was naive CXCR3+ CD8+ T cells from blood. Subset reported: CD45RO-CCR7+CD27+CD95- naive CD8+ T cells expressing CXCR3 (TNR3+). The origin of the receptors is a human donor in good health. Some clones in this sample may be carry-over from other donors' samples.

The chain employs TRBV29-1 and TRBJ2-3; with no DNA, the TCRdb D assignment of TRBD1 cannot be verified. The CDR3 sequence is 14 residues long. The germline V gene has CDR1 SQVTM and CDR2 ANQGSEA. CDR3 loop: CSAPGTGGTDTQYF.

The chain couples TRBV5-6 to TRBJ2-3; TCRdb's D gene call, TRBD1, goes unchecked for lack of DNA. The CDR3 is 16 amino acids. CDR1 is SGHDT, CDR2 YYEEEE, per germline. CDR3 sequence reads: CASSLGDRVGTDTQYF.

The rearrangement links TRBV29-1 to TRBJ2-1; TCRdb lists TRBD1, though no DNA is available to test this call. This CDR3 comprises 14 residues. Germline values: CDR1 SQVTM, CDR2 ANQGSEA. CDR3 sequence: CSVGGTGVDNEQFF.

This sequence joins TRBV29-1 and TRBJ1-4. This CDR3 region has 16 residues. Germline CDR1 and CDR2: SQVTM and ANQGSEA. The CDR3 spells CSVEEVGPGENGKLFF.

CDR3 region: CASSLSGAVNSNQPQHF. This chain uses TRBV7-9 with TRBJ1-5. CDR3 length: 17 amino acids. The germline V gene has CDR1 SEHNR and CDR2 FQNEAQ (reference sequence).

This rearrangement joins TRBV14 to TRBJ1-1. The CDR3 is made up of 14 amino acids. Germline assignment: CDR1 SGHDN and CDR2 FVKESK. The chain's CDR3 is CASSQGLSNTEAFF.

The chain couples TRBV5-1 to TRBJ2-1; TCRdb picks TRBD1, but there is no DNA to check that call. There are 18 residues in the CDR3. Germline V CDR1 and CDR2: SGHRS, YFSETQ. The CDR3 spells CASSLGAQRGPSYNEQFF. Complete variable domain (other parts from reference TRBV5-1 and TRBJ2-1): KAGVTQTPRYLIKTRGQQVTLSCSPISGHRSVSWYQQTPGQGLQFLFEYFSETQRNKGNFPGRFSGRQFSNSRSEMNVSTLELGDSALYLCASSLGAQRGPSYNEQFFGPGTRLTVL.

The rearrangement uses TRBV7-6 and TRBJ2-7; TCRdb designates TRBD1, a call that cannot be tested without DNA. Germline values: CDR1 SGHVS, CDR2 FNYEAQ. CDR3 length: 15 residues. CDR3 sequence reads: CASSLGGGVGYEQYF.

The chain is built from TRBV12-3 or TRBV12-4 and TRBJ1-3; as DNA is missing, the TRBD1 call by TCRdb cannot be tested. The CDR3 consists of 15 residues. The CDR3 sequence is CASSSTGTSGNTIYF.

Here the CDR3 reads CASSLIWDSNQPQHF. The V call is TRBV5-6, the J call TRBJ1-5. This CDR3 has 15 residues. Germline values: CDR1 SGHDT, CDR2 YYEEEE.

The V gene is TRBV27, the J gene TRBJ2-1; TCRdb reports TRBD2, a call that lacks DNA to check it against. The CDR3 consists of 16 residues. The V gene's germline CDR1 is MNHEY and CDR2 SMNVEV (reference sequence). The CDR3 here is CASSWDYTSSYNEQFF.

J is TRBJ2-1 and V is TRBV5-6; without DNA, the TCRdb call of TRBD1 cannot be checked. Germline assignment: CDR1 SGHDT and CDR2 YYEEEE. This CDR3 is 13 amino acids long. This chain's CDR3 is CASSLVTGGEQFF.

The chain recombines TRBV7-9 with TRBJ2-1; lacking DNA, the TRBD1 call made by TCRdb goes unchecked. Germline V CDR1 and CDR2: SEHNR, FQNEAQ (reference sequence). The CDR3 loop spans 14 amino acids. The CDR3 loop reads CASGDRGQANEQFF.

This chain joins TRBV12-3 or TRBV12-4 and TRBJ1-2; lacking DNA, the TRBD1 call made by TCRdb goes unchecked. CDR3 length: 14 amino acids. CDR3 loop: CASSGQLVEYGYTF.

This chain uses TRBV29-1 with TRBJ2-5; TCRdb calls TRBD1, which cannot be checked without DNA. The CDR3 spans 15 residues. In germline, CDR1 is SQVTM, CDR2 ANQGSEA. CDR3 protein: CSVVGRGWSQETQYF.

This sequence joins TRBV7-9 and TRBJ1-1; the D gene TCRdb calls, TRBD1, cannot be checked with no DNA. The CDR3 covers 16 residues. Per germline, CDR1 SEHNR and CDR2 FQNEAQ (reference sequence). The CDR3 protein is CASRAAGGYENTEAFF.

The chain joins TRBV15 to TRBJ1-5; TCRdb gives TRBD1 as the D gene, but with no DNA this cannot be confirmed. This CDR3 is 16 amino acids long. From germline, CDR1 is LNHNV and CDR2 YYDKDF (reference sequence). The CDR3: CATSRDRGLTNQPQHF.

The chain employs TRBV5-6 and TRBJ2-1; absent DNA, TCRdb's TRBD2 call cannot be checked. The CDR3 runs to 13 residues. CDR1 and CDR2 from the germline V gene are SGHDT and YYEEEE. CDR3 sequence: CASSFSVEGEQFF.